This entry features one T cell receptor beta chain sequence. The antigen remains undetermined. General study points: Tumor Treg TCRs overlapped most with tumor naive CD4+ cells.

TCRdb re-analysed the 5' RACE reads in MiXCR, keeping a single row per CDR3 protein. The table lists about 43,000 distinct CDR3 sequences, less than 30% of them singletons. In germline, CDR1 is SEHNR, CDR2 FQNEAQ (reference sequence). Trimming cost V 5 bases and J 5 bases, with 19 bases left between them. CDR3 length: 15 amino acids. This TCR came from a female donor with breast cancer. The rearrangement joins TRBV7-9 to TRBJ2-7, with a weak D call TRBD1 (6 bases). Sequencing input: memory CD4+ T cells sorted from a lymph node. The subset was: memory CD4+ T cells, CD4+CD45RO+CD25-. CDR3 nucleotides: TGTGCCAGCAGCCCAGTCGGGCGACAGGTCCACGAGCAGTACTTC. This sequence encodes CASSPVGRQVHEQYF. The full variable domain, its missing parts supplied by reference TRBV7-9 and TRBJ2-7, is DTGVSQNPRHKITKRGQNVTFRCDPISEHNRLYWYRQTLGQGPEFLTYFQNEAQLEKSRLLSDRFSAERPKGSFSTLEIQRTEQGDSAMYLCASSPVGRQVHEQYFGPGTRLTVT.